One T cell receptor (beta chain) is described in this entry. Its antigen remains unknown. Assay used: immunoSEQ multiplex PCR; TCRdb lists only in-frame clones, some missing. The sample shows 2,000 to 2,500 clones, roughly a fifth of them seen only once. Per germline, CDR1 SGHRS and CDR2 YFSETQ. The V segment lost 3 bases and the J segment 3 bases; nucleotides outside the gene matches: 4. The CDR3 runs 16 residues. This sample was taken from a study of sequential checkpoint blockade in melanoma. On the study more broadly: Maintenance nivolumab came after either treatment sequence. Roughly 22 patients had matched tumor biopsies before treatment and at week 13 after nivolumab or ipilimumab alone. Study-level points and caveats: Rising tumor T-cell fraction and clonality meant about 30 times likelier benefit.

Noted treatment: randomized to nivolumab then ipilimumab (arm A) or the reverse (arm B). None of the patients previously received DNA-damaging chemotherapy. Specimen: tumor tissue (inferred from file names), collected from a patient given nivolumab and ipilimumab in sequence. This TCR came from a human donor with melanoma. The rearrangement joins TRBV5-1 to TRBJ2-2; 11 bases agree with TRBD2. CDR3 sequence reads: CASSSLAGVDTGELFF. The CDR3 DNA reads as TGCGCCAGCAGCTCACTAGCGGGAGTAGACACCGGGGAGCTGTTTTTT.